This TCR beta chain was observed in a study of shared clonotypes between healthy human individuals. Study-level information: Three plates each covered CD4 naive and memory; CD8 naive two, CD8 memory one.

Produced via immunoSEQ multiplex PCR; TCRdb's table is partial and in-frame only. Here the sample spans roughly 1 million clones, 70% to 80% being singletons. Study donors comprised healthy, HIV-negative adults devoid of recent acute infection or vaccination. Partitioning of CD4+ cells yielded a CD45RA+ naive subset and a CD45RA-negative memory subset. The origin of this receptor is a young man in good health. The sequencing sample was made of memory CD4+ T cells sorted from blood. Subset noted: CD45RA-negative fraction.

CDR3 sequence reads: CASSPYRGTQETQYF. The CDR3 DNA sequence: TGTGCCAGCTCACCTTATCGGGGGACCCAAGAGACCCAGTACTTC. This rearrangement joins TRBV18 to TRBJ2-5; tentatively, D is TRBD2 (6 bases). Germline V gene lookup returns CDR1 KGHSH and CDR2 LQKENI. The CDR3 covers 15 residues. V shed 3 bases and J shed 1 base, with 12 bases lying between them.